This TCR beta chain derives from a study of blood T cell repertoires in COVID-19. For the study at large: The study drew acute and convalescent COVID-19 samples from the United States, Italy and Spain. Nucleic acid was either cDNA or gDNA, and it came from T cells, B-cell-depleted T cells, or PBMCs.

The table came from immunoSEQ multiplex PCR; TCRdb's copy has only in-frame clones and leaves some out. The sample consists of about 97,000 clones, just under 90% of them appearing once. Germline CDR1 and CDR2: LNHDA and SQIVND (reference sequence). This CDR3 comprises 14 residues. Trimming stripped 3 bases from V and 3 bases from J, with 12 bases between. This chain uses TRBV19 with TRBJ2-7; the D gene is possibly TRBD1 (6 bases). This TCR was recovered from a human donor in a cohort sampled during active COVID-19. The specimen was peripheral blood. CDR3 loop: CASSISLTGYEQYF. In nucleotides, the CDR3 is TGTGCCAGTAGTATTTCCTTGACAGGCTACGAGCAGTACTTC.